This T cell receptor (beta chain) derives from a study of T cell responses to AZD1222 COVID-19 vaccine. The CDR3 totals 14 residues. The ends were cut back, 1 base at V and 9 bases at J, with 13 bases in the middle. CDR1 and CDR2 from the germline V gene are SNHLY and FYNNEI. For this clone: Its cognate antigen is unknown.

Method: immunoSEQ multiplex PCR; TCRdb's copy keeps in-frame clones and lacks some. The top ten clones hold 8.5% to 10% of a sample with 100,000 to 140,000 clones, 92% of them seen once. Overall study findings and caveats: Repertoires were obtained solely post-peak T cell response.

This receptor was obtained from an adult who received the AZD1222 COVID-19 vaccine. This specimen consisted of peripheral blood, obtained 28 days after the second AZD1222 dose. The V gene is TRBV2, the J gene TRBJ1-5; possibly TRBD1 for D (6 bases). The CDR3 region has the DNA TGTGCCAGCAGTGAAGTCACAGGGAGTGGGCCCCAGCATTTT. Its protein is CASSEVTGSGPQHF. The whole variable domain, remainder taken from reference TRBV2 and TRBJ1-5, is EPEVTQTPSHQVTQMGQEVILRCVPISNHLYFYWYRQILGQKVEFLVSFYNNEISEKSEIFDDQFSVERPDGSNFTLKIRSTKLEDSAMYFCASSEVTGSGPQHFGDGTRLSIL.